This TCR beta chain was profiled in a study of blood T cell repertoires in COVID-19. Trimming cost V 10 bases and J 0 bases, with 16 bases left between them. The CDR3 covers 14 residues. CDR1 ENHRY and CDR2 SYGVKD come from the germline V gene. Measured with immunoSEQ multiplex PCR; TCRdb has only the in-frame clones, and not every one. The sample carries fewer than 250,000 clones, roughly four fifths recorded once. The material sequenced was peripheral blood. The clonotype comes from a woman aged 45-65 years with acute or convalescent COVID-19. The genes are TRBV10-3 and TRBJ2-7, with D possibly being TRBD2 (5 bases). CDR3 coding DNA: TGTGCCACTTCACTAGTCCTTTCCTCCTACGAGCAGTACTTC. Residues: CATSLVLSSYEQYF.